This T cell receptor (beta chain) was captured in a study of human T cells and chemical hapten exposure. General study points: In comparison with controls, expanded TCRs gave rise to a significantly larger number of large CDR3 similarity clusters.

The germline V gene has CDR1 SQVTM and CDR2 ANQGSEA. This CDR3 comprises 13 residues. V was clipped by 7 bases and J by 0 bases; unmatched bases: 4. This clonotype was picked up many times. The antigen is not known. Individual cDNA molecules in this library carried unique molecular identifiers. TCRdb processed the RACE reads anew with MiXCR; each CDR3 protein has one entry. This sample yields some 400,000 distinct CDR3 sequences, of which approximately 5% are seen a single time; 2% to 2.5% belongs to the top ten. The sample's time point: patch test 1, 2 weeks after DPC sensitization. The treatment is: therapeutic diphenylcyclopropenone sensitization with weekly scalp DPC.

The source material was whole blood, sampled in connection with sensitization to the hapten diphenylcyclopropenone (DPC). The receptor was isolated from a woman aged 50 to 65 with alopecia areata. Some clones in this sample may be carry-over from other donors' samples. This rearrangement joins TRBV29-1 to TRBJ2-7; 9 nucleotides match TRBD1. DNA for the CDR3: TGCAGCGCCGGGACAGGGAGCTCCTACGAGCAGTACTTC. It encodes CSAGTGSSYEQYF.